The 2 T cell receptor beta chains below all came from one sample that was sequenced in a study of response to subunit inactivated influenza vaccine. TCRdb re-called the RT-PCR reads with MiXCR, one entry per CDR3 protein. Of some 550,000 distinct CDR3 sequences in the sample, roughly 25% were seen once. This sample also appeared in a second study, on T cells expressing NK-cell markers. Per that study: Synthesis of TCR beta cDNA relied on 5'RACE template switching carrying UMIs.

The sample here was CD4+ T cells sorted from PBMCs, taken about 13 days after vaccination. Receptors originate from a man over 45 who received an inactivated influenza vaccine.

DNA for the CDR3: TGCGCCAGCAGCTCGGAACTCGATTCACCCCTCCACTTT. Translating gives CASSSELDSPLHF. This sequence joins TRBV5-1 and TRBJ1-6; D is unclear. The germline V and J ends were trimmed by 3 bases and 8 bases, with 9 bases remaining between them. CDR3 size: 13 residues. The germline V gene has CDR1 SGHRS and CDR2 YFSETQ.

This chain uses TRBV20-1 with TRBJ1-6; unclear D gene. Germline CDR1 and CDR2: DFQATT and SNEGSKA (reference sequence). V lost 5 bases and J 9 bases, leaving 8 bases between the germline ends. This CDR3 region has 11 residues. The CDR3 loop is CSAQSGSPLHF. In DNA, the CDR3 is TGCAGTGCTCAAAGCGGTTCACCCCTCCACTTT.